Below, 2 T cell receptor beta chains from the same sample are listed, as sequenced in a study of read filtering for tumor transcriptome and immune sequencing. From about 400 ng of RNA, a library with molecular barcoded alpha/delta and beta/gamma adaptors was made. MiXCR was run by TCRdb on the reads, yielding one entry per CDR3 protein. The data hold about 19,000 distinct CDR3 sequences, with around 20% observed a single time. The sample comprised a population of CD138-negative cells sorted from bone marrow. These receptors all come from a donor older than 35 with multiple myeloma.

The rearrangement uses TRBV2 and TRBJ2-3, with 11 bases fitting TRBD2. The V gene's germline CDR1 is SNHLY and CDR2 FYNNEI. CDR3 length: 14 residues. V trimming: 9 bases; J trimming: 1 base; junction bases outside the gene matches: 3. CDR3 bases: TGTGCCAGTGGGACTAGCGGTGGCACAGATACGCAGTATTTT. It yields the protein CASGTSGGTDTQYF. Complete variable domain (other parts from reference TRBV2 and TRBJ2-3): EPEVTQTPSHQVTQMGQEVILRCVPISNHLYFYWYRQILGQKVEFLVSFYNNEISEKSEIFDDQFSVERPDGSNFTLKIRSTKLEDSAMYFCASGTSGGTDTQYFGPGTRLTVL.

The chain is built from TRBV4-3 and TRBJ2-3; D not resolved. This CDR3 comprises 13 residues. Per germline, CDR1 LGHNA and CDR2 YSLEER. Trimming took off 4 bases at V and 5 bases at J, with 10 bases between the two ends. DNA of the CDR3: TGCGCCAGCAGCCTAAAGCTCATAGATACGCAGTATTTT. Encoded protein: CASSLKLIDTQYF.